The source of this T cell receptor beta chain is a study of blood T cell repertoires in COVID-19. This table comes from immunoSEQ multiplex PCR, and its TCRdb copy is limited to in-frame clones, with some not included. The data contain some 58,000 clones, about 90% of them singletons. The V gene's germline CDR1 is SGHTA and CDR2 FQGNSA. The CDR3 covers 15 residues. Unmatched junction bases numbered 5, after V lost 3 bases and J lost 1 base. The rearrangement joins TRBV7-2 to TRBJ2-5; 7 positions agree with TRBD2. Sequencing used peripheral blood. This TCR was sampled from a human donor in a cohort sampled during active COVID-19. The CDR3, as DNA: TGTGCCAGCAGCTTCCAACGGGGGGTCCAAGAGACCCAGTACTTC. Its translation: CASSFQRGVQETQYF.